This T cell receptor beta chain is from a study of blood T cell repertoires in COVID-19. About the research overall: T cells, B-cell-depleted T cells, or PBMCs supplied cDNA or gDNA.

Recovery among Cohort 3 donors was established by two negative PCRs, clearance, or symptom resolution. In the source study's methods: Estimates of nucleated cell counts were drawn from the amplification of reference gene primers. Only in-frame clones appear in the TCRdb table, and some are missing; sequencing was by immunoSEQ multiplex PCR. D and trimming were read from the DNA, whereas the V and J calls and clone size are those reported in that table. The sample lists approximately 210,000 clones, approximately 84% occurring once. Germline V gene sequence: CDR1 SGHRS, CDR2 YFSETQ. The CDR3 consists of 16 residues. The V segment lost 4 bases and the J segment 2 bases; nucleotides outside the gene matches: 7.

The sequence was collected from a man between 35 and 55 years old who had recovered from COVID-19. Sequenced: PBMCs or T cells enriched from blood (not recorded which). This rearrangement joins TRBV5-1 to TRBJ1-3; TRBD1 matches at 9 bases. CDR3 in DNA: TGCGCCAGCAGCGTGGCCGGACAGGGGACTGGAAACACCATATATTTT. Encoded protein: CASSVAGQGTGNTIYF.